A single sample is the source of the 30 T cell receptor beta chains below, sequenced in a study of shared clonotypes between healthy human individuals. The assay was immunoSEQ multiplex PCR, and TCRdb's table has in-frame clones only and misses some. The sample holds some 1 million clones, roughly 75% seen once. Sequencing used memory CD4+ T cells sorted from blood. The subset denotes: CD45RA-negative fraction. The receptor set was obtained from a man aged 18-30 years in good health.

The V and J genes are TRBV4-1 and TRBJ1-6; the match to TRBD1 covers 10 bases. V shed 0 bases and J 7 bases; nucleotides not matched to a gene: 3. The CDR3 contains 16 residues. Germline CDR1 reads MGHRA; CDR2 reads YSYEKL. DNA of the CDR3: TGCGCCAGCAGCCAAGATGGGGGACAGGGGAATTCACCCCTCCACTTT. Its translation: CASSQDGGQGNSPLHF.

This clone is a singleton in its sample. This chain joins TRBV4-1 and TRBJ2-3, with 7 bases aligning to TRBD2. Per germline, CDR1 MGHRA and CDR2 YSYEKL. The CDR3 is 14 amino acids. The trim removed 1 base at V and 4 bases at J, leaving 2 bases unmatched. This CDR3 is CASSQAREADTQYF. CDR3 sequence (DNA): TGCGCCAGCAGCCAAGCCCGGGAGGCAGATACGCAGTATTTT.

This chain links TRBV18 with TRBJ1-6; D is possibly TRBD1 (6 bases). The V gene lost 2 bases and the J gene lost 5 bases, with 19 bases spanning the gap. In germline, CDR1 is KGHSH, CDR2 LQKENI. The CDR3 extends over 18 amino acids. DNA of the CDR3: TGTGCCAGCTCACCATGGGGGGCCTCAACTCTCGATAATTCACCCCTCCACTTT. Its protein is CASSPWGASTLDNSPLHF.

This clone was counted many times. The chain has TRBV7-2 and TRBJ1-1, with a possible D match to TRBD1 (6 bases). Per germline, CDR1 SGHTA and CDR2 FQGNSA. The V end lost 5 bases, the J end lost 1 base, and 14 bases lay between the germline ends. The CDR3 contains 15 residues. Here the CDR3 reads CASSIQGRGNTEAFF. In DNA, the CDR3 is TGTGCCAGCAGCATACAGGGTCGGGGGAACACTGAAGCTTTCTTT.

This rearrangement joins TRBV4-3 to TRBJ1-5; D is possibly TRBD1 (5 bases). The CDR3 runs to 14 residues. V shed 3 bases and J shed 3 bases, with 9 bases lying between them. Germline-derived CDR1 and CDR2 are LGHNA and YSLEER. In nucleotides, the CDR3 is TGCGCCAGCAGCCAGGACACCAACAATCAGCCCCAGCATTTT. This sequence encodes CASSQDTNNQPQHF.

This clone was picked up one time. This chain connects TRBV10-3 to TRBJ2-5; D uncertain. The V gene's germline CDR1 is ENHRY and CDR2 SYGVKD. The CDR3 runs 14 residues. Trimming pared 0 bases from V and 6 bases from J, leaving 11 bases between. The CDR3 reads CAISESYSLQTQYF. CDR3 nucleotides: TGTGCCATCAGTGAGTCGTATTCGCTGCAGACCCAGTACTTC.

The V gene is TRBV4-3, the J gene TRBJ2-2; TRBD2 agrees at 8 bases. The CDR3 extends over 18 amino acids. J gave up 3 bases and V 4 bases, and 13 bases lay outside the gene matches. Looked up from germline, CDR1 is LGHNA and CDR2 is YSLEER. The CDR3 here is CASSRTSGHNGYTGELFF. Written as DNA, the CDR3 is TGCGCCAGCAGCCGCACTAGCGGTCATAACGGGTACACCGGGGAGCTGTTTTTT.

This clone was counted between two and nine times. The CDR3 sequence is CASRYRVNYGYTF. The CDR3 region has the DNA TGTGCCAGTAGGTACAGGGTCAACTATGGCTACACCTTC. This chain links TRBV19 with TRBJ1-2; weak D call: TRBD1 (6 bases). Looked up from germline, CDR1 is LNHDA and CDR2 is SQIVND (reference sequence). Between the trimmed V and J ends, which lost 6 bases and 2 bases, there was a span of 10 bases. There are 13 residues in the CDR3.

The chain recombines TRBV7-2 with TRBJ2-7; D unresolved. The CDR3 has 15 amino acids. Looked up from germline, CDR1 is SGHTA and CDR2 is FQGNSA. V shed 2 bases and J shed 4 bases, with 15 bases lying between them. CDR3 region: CASSLTRQALYEQYF. The CDR3 coding sequence is TGTGCCAGCAGCTTAACACGACAAGCCCTTTACGAGCAGTACTTC.

The chain employs TRBV14 and TRBJ2-7; weak D call: TRBD1 (6 bases). V lost 0 bases and J lost 6, with 12 bases in between. CDR1 is SGHDN and CDR2 is FVKESK in the germline V gene. The CDR3 is 14 residues long. In DNA, the CDR3 is TGTGCCAGCAGCCAAGATCAGGGGAAGCGCGAGCAGTACTTC. Protein product: CASSQDQGKREQYF.

This clone was detected ten times or more. This chain links TRBV13 with TRBJ1-2, with TRBD1 matching over 7 bases. V lost 2 bases, J lost 8 bases, and 2 bases stayed unmatched. There are 12 residues in the CDR3. Germline-derived CDR1 and CDR2 are PRHDT and FYEKMQ (reference sequence). The CDR3 sequence is CASSLQGGGYTF. CDR3 in DNA: TGTGCCAGCAGCTTACAGGGGGGAGGCTACACCTTC.

V is TRBV30 and J is TRBJ1-2; no clear D gene. The CDR3 length is 14 residues. Germline V CDR1 and CDR2: GTSNPN, SVGIG (reference sequence). Trimming pared 0 bases from V and 6 bases from J, leaving 14 bases between. CDR3 DNA sequence: TGTGCCTGGAGTGTACGCCGGGCCAGCGATGGCTACACCTTC. Amino acid sequence: CAWSVRRASDGYTF.

The chain combines TRBV5-1 with TRBJ1-6; 9 nucleotides agree with TRBD1. V gave up 3 bases and J gave up 10 bases; unmatched junction bases: 14. The V gene's germline CDR1 is SGHRS and CDR2 YFSETQ. The length of the CDR3 is 17 residues. In DNA, the CDR3 is TGCGCCAGCAGCTGGGACAGGGTAAGCGAGGGGTCATCACCCCTCCACTTT. This gives the protein CASSWDRVSEGSSPLHF.

The sample holds a few counts of this clone. This probably arose from a read error, given a far larger clone one base away. This same CDR3 is encoded by further DNA sequences in the sample. This chain joins TRBV18 and TRBJ1-5, with 9 bases lining up with TRBD1. From germline, CDR1 is KGHSH and CDR2 LQKENI. Trimming at V came to 6 bases and at J to 2 bases, leaving 5 bases not matched to a gene. The CDR3 covers 15 residues. The CDR3 region is CASSPDRGGNQPQHF. The CDR3 bases are TGTGCCAGCTCCCCGGACAGGGGAGGCAATCAGCCCCAGCATTTT.

This sequence joins TRBV5-8 and TRBJ2-3; a weak D match, TRBD1 (5 bases). This CDR3 has 14 residues. V was shortened by 2 bases and J by 8 bases, with 15 bases between the two germline ends. The V gene's germline CDR1 is SGHTS and CDR2 YDEGEE. DNA of the CDR3: TGTGCCAGCAGCTTCGACAGTGTCAGCGCTACGCAGTATTTT. It encodes CASSFDSVSATQYF.

V usage is TRBV5-5 and J usage is TRBJ2-2; D perhaps matches TRBD1 (5 bases). The CDR3 totals 14 residues. V lost 1 base to trimming and J lost 8 bases, with 12 bases between them. Germline CDR1 reads SGHKS; CDR2 reads YYEKEE (reference sequence). As DNA, the CDR3 is TGTGCCAGCAGCTTGTACTGGACACTTGGGGAGCTGTTTTTT. Translation gives CASSLYWTLGELFF.

The chain is built from TRBV5-1 and TRBJ2-3; no clear D. The V gene's germline CDR1 is SGHRS and CDR2 YFSETQ. CDR3 size: 14 residues. V was shortened by 2 bases and J by 0 bases, with 7 bases between the two germline ends. The DNA for the CDR3 is TGCGCCAGCAGCTTTCAGAGTAGCACAGATACGCAGTATTTT. Amino acid sequence: CASSFQSSTDTQYF.

This clone was seen only a few times. This chain links TRBV6-5 with TRBJ1-3; TRBD1 aligns across 7 bases. V lost 5 bases and J lost 3; bases outside the gene matches: 7. Germline V gene lookup returns CDR1 MNHEY and CDR2 SVGAGI. CDR3 size: 15 residues. DNA for the CDR3: TGTGCCAGCAGTCCCGGGACAGTTGTTGGAAACACCATATATTTT. Translation: CASSPGTVVGNTIYF.

V is TRBV18 and J is TRBJ2-1, with 7 positions matching TRBD2. The CDR3 has 15 amino acids. Germline-derived CDR1 and CDR2 are KGHSH and LQKENI. Germline trimming cut 0 bases from V and 12 bases from J; bases unmatched to any gene: 11. CDR3 sequence: CASSPPAQPRGGQFF. The CDR3 nucleotides read TGTGCCAGCTCACCACCGGCCCAGCCACGCGGGGGGCAGTTCTTC.

This chain connects TRBV6-5 to TRBJ2-5; D assignment may be TRBD1 or TRBD2 (5 bases each). Trimming removed 0 bases at V and 1 base at J, with 12 bases between. Per germline, CDR1 MNHEY and CDR2 SVGAGI. The CDR3 spans 16 residues. CDR3 protein: CASSYSGVPPQETQYF. The CDR3 nucleotides are TGTGCCAGCAGTTACTCGGGGGTTCCCCCCCAAGAGACCCAGTACTTC.

This clone turned up a few times. The CDR3 region is CASSQQGARETQYF. DNA for the CDR3: TGTGCCAGCAGCCAACAGGGGGCCAGAGAGACCCAGTACTTC. The V call is TRBV2, the J call TRBJ2-5; TRBD1 matches 9 bases. After removal of 6 bases from V and 4 bases from J, the junction contained 6 bases not matched to a gene. The CDR3 extends over 14 amino acids. Germline V gene data show CDR1 as SNHLY and CDR2 as FYNNEI.

The chain uses TRBV4-1 and TRBJ1-5; D is uncertain. V gave up 1 base and J gave up 2 bases, with 12 bases separating them. Germline loops: CDR1 MGHRA, CDR2 YSYEKL. The CDR3 covers 16 residues. CDR3 amino acids: CASSQVQIGGNQPQHF. For the CDR3, the DNA is TGCGCCAGCAGCCAAGTACAGATCGGCGGCAATCAGCCCCAGCATTTT.

Concerning this clone: A read error may account for a junction end that differs from germline. The rearrangement joins TRBV27 to TRBJ2-5; the D gene is possibly TRBD1 (5 bases). This CDR3 contains 16 residues. Germline-derived CDR1 and CDR2 are MNHEY and SMNVEV (reference sequence). CDR3 loop: CASTLGVRMAQETQYF. CDR3 DNA sequence: TGTGCCAGCACTTTAGGGGTCAGAATGGCCCAAGAGACCCAGTACTTC.

The chain recombines TRBV5-6 with TRBJ1-5; 8 bases align to TRBD1. V was clipped by 0 bases and J by 6 bases; unmatched bases: 14. The CDR3 is 18 residues long. In germline, CDR1 is SGHDT, CDR2 YYEEEE. DNA for the CDR3: TGTGCCAGCAGCTTGGGTTCCGGGACAGGTTTCCAGAGTCAGCCCCAGCATTTT. Protein sequence: CASSLGSGTGFQSQPQHF.

DNA of the CDR3: TGTGCCAGCAGCTTATCCTCATCAGGGGAATCTAGCACAGATACGCAGTATTTT. This gives the protein CASSLSSSGESSTDTQYF. The chain joins TRBV5-7 to TRBJ2-3; tentatively, D is TRBD1 (6 bases). TRBV5-7 is noted as an ORF with a role that remains uncertain. The V and J ends lost 2 bases and 0 bases respectively, with 19 bases between them. This CDR3 comprises 18 residues.

The chain is built from TRBV2 and TRBJ2-7, with TRBD2 matching 7 bases. Germline V gene sequence: CDR1 SNHLY, CDR2 FYNNEI. V shed 3 bases, J shed 3 bases, and the junction held 8 bases outside the gene matches. This CDR3 region has 15 residues. The CDR3 sequence is CASSDHGGSSYEQYF. The DNA for the CDR3 is TGTGCCAGCAGTGACCATGGCGGGAGTAGCTACGAGCAGTACTTC. The whole variable domain, remainder taken from reference TRBV2 and TRBJ2-7, is EPEVTQTPSHQVTQMGQEVILRCVPISNHLYFYWYRQILGQKVEFLVSFYNNEISEKSEIFDDQFSVERPDGSNFTLKIRSTKLEDSAMYFCASSDHGGSSYEQYFGPGTRLTVT.

The chain combines TRBV4-3 with TRBJ2-5; D perhaps matches TRBD2 (5 bases). Trimming shortened V by 4 bases and J by 4 bases, and 10 bases separated the two germline ends. The germline V gene has CDR1 LGHNA and CDR2 YSLEER. The CDR3 loop spans 13 amino acids. In DNA, the CDR3 is TGCGCCAGCAGCCGCGAAGAGGGAGAGACCCAGTACTTC. Translated, it gives CASSREEGETQYF.

The V call is TRBV5-1, the J call TRBJ2-6, with 10 bases aligning to TRBD1. The CDR3 loop spans 17 amino acids. Trimming cost V 3 bases and J 2 bases; bases outside gene matches: 5. Germline V lookup: CDR1 SGHRS, CDR2 YFSETQ. The CDR3 nucleotides are TGCGCCAGCAGCTCCGGGACAGGGGCGCCTGGGGCCAACGTCCTGACTTTC. Amino acids: CASSSGTGAPGANVLTF.

The chain uses TRBV2 and TRBJ2-7; 8 bases line up with TRBD1. V was clipped by 7 bases and J by 6 bases; unmatched bases: 8. Germline V gene data show CDR1 as SNHLY and CDR2 as FYNNEI. CDR3 length: 13 residues. CDR3 nucleotides: TGTGCCAGCAAACAGGGGGGTTTAGTCGAGCAGTACTTC. Translation gives CASKQGGLVEQYF.

A single count supports this clone. The sample holds other DNA sequences that translate to the same CDR3. The rearrangement links TRBV6-5 to TRBJ2-7; D remains unclear. Germline CDR1 is MNHEY and CDR2 is SVGAGI. Trimming removed 0 bases at V and 2 bases at J, with 8 bases between. CDR3 length: 14 residues. CDR3 DNA: TGTGCCAGCAGTTACTCGAGAGGAACCTACGAGCAGTACTTC. The encoded protein is CASSYSRGTYEQYF.